These T cell receptor beta chains were read from a single sample in a study of control samples from healthy donors and cancer patients. Repertoires were generated with immunoSEQ multiplex PCR, while TCRdb's copy carries only in-frame clones and drops some. The sample holds tens of thousands of clones, 95% to 97% seen once. Sequenced sample: blood. The receptor set was obtained from a young woman in good health. Each CDR3 is given with its conserved first and last residue. The D gene is left open where the match is weak. Part of the rows lack a size; the others show once, few, many or a class for expanded clones.

J gene,clone size,D gene,V gene,CDR3 protein,CDR3 DNA
TRBJ1-5,-,-,TRBV6-1,CASSEDNQPQHF,TGTGCCAGCAGTGAAGACAATCAGCCCCAGCATTTT
TRBJ2-4,-,-,TRBV4-1,CASSQGLQVGNGKNIQYF,TGCGCCAGCAGCCAAGGGCTACAGGTGGGGAATGGCAAAAACATTCAGTACTTC
TRBJ2-7,-,TRBD1,TRBV7-6,CASSLAGQGVGEQYF,TGTGCCAGCAGCTTAGCGGGACAGGGGGTTGGCGAGCAGTACTTC
TRBJ1-1,-,-,TRBV5-1,CASSSDKNTEAFF,TGCGCCAGCAGCTCCGACAAAAACACTGAAGCTTTCTTT
TRBJ2-3,-,-,TRBV20-1,CSAREDQYF,TGCAGTGCTAGAGAGGACCAGTATTTT
TRBJ2-1,-,TRBD1,TRBV28,CASWPMRDSNEQFF,TGTGCCAGCTGGCCCATGAGGGACAGCAATGAGCAGTTCTTC
TRBJ1-5,-,-,TRBV2,CASIQRENQPQHF,TGTGCCAGCATCCAAAGGGAGAATCAGCCCCAGCATTTT
TRBJ2-2,-,-,TRBV15,CATSSSNTGELFF,TGTGCCACCAGCAGCTCTAACACCGGGGAGCTGTTTTTT
TRBJ2-1,-,TRBD2,TRBV28,CASSLRGGPNEQFF,TGTGCCAGCAGTTTACGCGGGGGACCAAATGAGCAGTTCTTC
TRBJ1-5,-,TRBD1,TRBV6-6,CASSYWDRVVTQPQHF,TGTGCCAGCAGTTACTGGGACAGGGTGGTAACTCAGCCCCAGCATTTT
TRBJ2-3,once,-,TRBV5-4,CASSFRRSEDTQYF,TGTGCCAGCAGCTTCCGAAGATCTGAAGATACGCAGTATTTT
TRBJ2-2,-,-,TRBV13,CASSPGRNTGELFF,TGTGCCAGCAGCCCAGGGCGCAACACCGGGGAGCTGTTTTTT
TRBJ2-3,-,-,TRBV3-1/TRBV3-2,CASSQSRSTDTQYF,TGTGCCAGCAGCCAATCACGGAGCACAGATACGCAGTATTTT
TRBJ1-5,once,-,TRBV18,CASSLSGGSNQPQHF,TGTGCCAGCTCACTGTCGGGAGGAAGCAATCAGCCCCAGCATTTT
TRBJ2-5,-,-,TRBV28,CASRTALLGVETQYF,TGTGCCAGCAGGACAGCGCTACTTGGGGTGGAGACCCAGTACTTC
TRBJ2-2,few,TRBD2,TRBV6-4,CASSPERDYTGELFF,TGTGCCAGCAGCCCTGAGCGGGACTACACCGGGGAGCTGTTTTTT
TRBJ2-5,-,TRBD1,TRBV28,CASSNRDRVPGETQYF,TGTGCCAGCAGTAACCGGGACAGGGTCCCCGGGGAGACCCAGTACTTC
TRBJ2-7,-,-,TRBV5-5,CASSLGGPPGEQYF,TGTGCCAGCAGCTTGGGTGGTCCTCCTGGCGAGCAGTACTTC
TRBJ2-4,-,TRBD1,TRBV27,CASGDREGIQYF,TGTGCCAGCGGGGACAGGGAAGGCATTCAGTACTTC
TRBJ2-3,-,TRBD2,TRBV3-1/TRBV3-2,CASSQGLAGATDTQYF,TGTGCCAGCAGCCAGGGACTAGCGGGGGCGACAGATACGCAGTATTTT
TRBJ1-1,-,-,TRBV4-1,CASSQDRAREEAFF,TGCGCCAGCAGCCAAGATCGTGCCCGGGAGGAGGCTTTCTTT
TRBJ2-7,-,TRBD2,TRBV2,CASSDPGLADYEQYF,TGTGCCAGCAGCGACCCGGGACTAGCGGACTACGAGCAGTACTTC
TRBJ2-5,once,TRBD1,TRBV27,CASSSNGIGGPETQYF,TGTGCCAGCAGTTCCAACGGCATAGGGGGCCCAGAGACCCAGTACTTC
TRBJ1-2,-,-,TRBV7-8,CASSLGHNNYGYTF,TGTGCCAGCAGCTTAGGACACAATAACTATGGCTACACCTTC
TRBJ2-7,-,-,TRBV12-3/TRBV12-4,CASSAQGGQYF,TGTGCCAGCAGCGCCCAGGGTGGGCAGTACTTC
TRBJ1-3,-,-,TRBV5-5,CASSRQAGSFGNTIYF,TGTGCCAGCAGCCGACAGGCTGGGTCTTTCGGAAACACCATATATTTT
TRBJ2-7,-,-,TRBV2,CASSDQAAYSYEQYF,TGTGCCAGCAGTGACCAGGCAGCCTATTCCTACGAGCAGTACTTC
TRBJ2-7,once,TRBD2,TRBV19,CASSGRGYEQYF,TGTGCCAGTAGTGGGAGGGGCTACGAGCAGTACTTC
TRBJ1-1,-,TRBD1,TRBV28,CASSPDRGGGITEAFF,TGTGCCAGCAGTCCAGACAGGGGAGGGGGGATCACTGAAGCTTTCTTT
TRBJ2-1,once,TRBD2,TRBV3-1/TRBV3-2,CASSQIWVAGGVNEQFF,TGTGCCAGCAGCCAGATCTGGGTAGCGGGAGGGGTCAATGAGCAGTTCTTC
TRBJ1-2,once,-,TRBV18,CASSPGGRDGYTF,TGTGCCAGCTCACCCGGGGGCAGAGATGGCTACACCTTC
TRBJ2-1,-,TRBD1,TRBV27,CASSLYRTGQLNEQFF,TGTGCCAGCAGTTTATACCGGACAGGGCAGCTCAATGAGCAGTTCTTC
TRBJ1-1,-,TRBD1,TRBV4-1,CASSQIIQGGLNTEAFF,TGCGCCAGCAGCCAAATTATACAGGGGGGGCTGAACACTGAAGCTTTCTTT
TRBJ2-1,-,TRBD2,TRBV30,CAWTPGLAPNEQFF,TGTGCCTGGACCCCCGGACTAGCTCCTAATGAGCAGTTCTTC
TRBJ2-7,-,-,TRBV27,CASSLSAYPYEQYF,TGTGCCAGCAGTTTATCTGCATACCCCTACGAGCAGTACTTC
TRBJ2-5,-,TRBD2,TRBV6-2/TRBV6-3,CASSWREEETQYF,TGTGCCAGCAGTTGGCGGGAGGAAGAGACCCAGTACTTC
TRBJ1-5,-,-,TRBV19,CASNQAEGGQPQHF,TGTGCCAGTAATCAAGCGGAGGGCGGTCAGCCCCAGCATTTT
TRBJ1-5,-,TRBD1,TRBV12-3/TRBV12-4,CASRQGAGQPQHF,TGTGCCAGTCGACAGGGGGCTGGGCAGCCCCAGCATTTT
TRBJ2-1,once,TRBD1,TRBV3-1/TRBV3-2,CASSPSRDRGLYNEQFF,TGTGCCAGCAGCCCCTCCCGAGACAGGGGGCTGTACAATGAGCAGTTCTTC
TRBJ2-3,-,-,TRBV2,CASRVDPSTDTQYF,TGTGCCAGCAGGGTCGACCCTAGCACAGATACGCAGTATTTT
TRBJ2-7,-,TRBD2,TRBV15,CATSREVLAGGHEQYF,TGTGCCACCAGCAGAGAGGTTCTAGCGGGAGGCCACGAGCAGTACTTC
TRBJ2-7,-,-,TRBV6-2/TRBV6-3,CASSSPRAPGEQYF,TGTGCCAGCAGTTCTCCCCGTGCCCCAGGCGAGCAGTACTTC
TRBJ1-1,-,TRBD1,TRBV4-1,CASSQGTGGNTEAFF,TGCGCCAGCAGCCAGGGGACAGGGGGGAACACTGAAGCTTTCTTT
TRBJ1-5,-,TRBD1,TRBV28,CASSRRTGGGNQPQHF,TGTGCCAGCAGCCGACGGACAGGGGGCGGCAATCAGCCCCAGCATTTT
TRBJ2-1,-,TRBD2,TRBV5-1,CASSLRVAGVDNEQFF,TGCGCCAGCAGCTTGAGAGTAGCGGGAGTCGACAATGAGCAGTTCTTC